This T cell receptor (beta chain) was identified during a study of OX40 agonist ivuxolimab in advanced cancers. Study-wide findings and caveats: Relative to CD4+, CD8+ T cells held more expanded clones on average.

With autoimmune disease history or systemic immunosuppression, patients were excluded. Sampling of blood occurred at baseline, cycle 4 day 1, and cycle 7 day 1. This table comes from immunoSEQ multiplex PCR, and its TCRdb copy is limited to in-frame clones, with some not included. The table lists tens of thousands of clones, approximately 93% of them singletons. The J segment lost 0 bases and the V segment lost 6 bases, leaving 9 bases of the junction unmatched. CDR3 length: 18 amino acids. Germline loops: CDR1 MNHEY, CDR2 SMNVEV (reference sequence). Notes on this clone: Antigen unknown.

The origin of this receptor is an adult with an advanced solid tumor such as melanoma, head and neck, liver or kidney cancer. The starting material was CD4+ or CD8+ T cells sorted from blood, obtained in a trial of the OX40 agonist ivuxolimab. The rearrangement links TRBV27 to TRBJ2-3; the match to TRBD2 covers 13 bases. This chain's CDR3 is CASSPGLAGLRSTDTQYF. Written as DNA, the CDR3 is TGTGCCAGCAGCCCGGGACTAGCGGGACTTCGGAGCACAGATACGCAGTATTTT.